The clone carrying this T cell receptor beta chain was observed many times. The antigen remains unidentified. cDNA molecules carried unique molecular identifiers, and template switching added a universal primer site. In TCRdb, the 5' RACE reads were re-called with MiXCR into one record per CDR3 protein. The sample lists 130,000 to 150,000 distinct CDR3 sequences; roughly 3.2% were seen once. This specimen belongs to a study of identical twins. Study-wide results and caveats: Invariant T cells like MAIT and iNKT could partly confound the zero-insertion analyses. Insertions were fewer in abundant cord blood beta clonotypes, whereas memory repertoires showed none of this pattern.

The V end lost 2 bases, the J end lost 7 bases, and 8 bases lay between the germline ends. The germline V gene has CDR1 MGHRA and CDR2 YSYEKL. The CDR3 spans 12 residues. The specimen sequenced was memory T cells sorted from blood. The rearrangement joins TRBV4-1 to TRBJ2-5; no definite D call. This sequence was found in a man aged 18 to 29 in good health. The CDR3 here is CASSQISVTQYF. For the CDR3, the DNA is TGCGCCAGCAGCCAAATTTCCGTGACCCAGTACTTC.